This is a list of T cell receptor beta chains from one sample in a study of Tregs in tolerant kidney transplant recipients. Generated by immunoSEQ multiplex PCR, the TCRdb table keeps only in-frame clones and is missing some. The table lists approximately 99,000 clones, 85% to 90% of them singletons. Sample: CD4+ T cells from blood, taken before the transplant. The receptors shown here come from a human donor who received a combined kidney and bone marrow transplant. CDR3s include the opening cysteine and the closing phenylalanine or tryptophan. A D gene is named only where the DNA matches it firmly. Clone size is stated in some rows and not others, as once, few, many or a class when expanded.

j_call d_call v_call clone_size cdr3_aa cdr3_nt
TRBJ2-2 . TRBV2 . CASSELGANTGELFF TGTGCCAGCAGTGAGTTGGGAGCTAACACCGGGGAGCTGTTTTTT
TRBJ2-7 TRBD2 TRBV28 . CASLRGGSYEQYF TGTGCCAGCTTACGGGGGGGCTCCTACGAGCAGTACTTC
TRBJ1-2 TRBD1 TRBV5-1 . CASSLGQGHYGYTF TGCGCCAGCAGCTTAGGACAGGGCCACTATGGCTACACCTTC
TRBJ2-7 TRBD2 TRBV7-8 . CASSSVGASGSNEQYF TGTGCCAGCAGCTCTGTCGGGGCTAGCGGGAGTAACGAGCAGTACTTC
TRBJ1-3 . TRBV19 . CASSPDHGNTIYF TGTGCCAGTAGTCCCGACCACGGGAACACCATATATTTT
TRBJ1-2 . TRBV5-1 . CASSSTDYGYTF TGCGCCAGCAGCTCGACAGACTATGGCTACACCTTC
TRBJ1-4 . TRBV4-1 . CASSQESWAGLENEKLFF TGCGCCAGCAGCCAAGAAAGTTGGGCGGGTTTGGAGAATGAAAAACTGTTTTTT
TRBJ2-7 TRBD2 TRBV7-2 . CASSVRGGPYEQYF TGTGCCAGCAGTGTGCGCGGGGGGCCCTACGAGCAGTACTTC
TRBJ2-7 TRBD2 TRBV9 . CASSPTLGRRGGEQYF TGTGCCAGCAGCCCCACTCTAGGACGGCGGGGGGGGGAGCAGTACTTC
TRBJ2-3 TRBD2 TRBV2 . CASSELAGGLTDTQYF TGTGCCAGCAGTGAATTAGCGGGAGGGCTGACAGATACGCAGTATTTT
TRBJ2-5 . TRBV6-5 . CASSYSGQGYQETQYF TGTGCCAGCAGTTACTCGGGCCAGGGGTACCAAGAGACCCAGTACTTC
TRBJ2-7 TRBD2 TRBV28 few CASTSGRAGEQYF TGTGCCAGCACTAGCGGGAGGGCCGGCGAGCAGTACTTC
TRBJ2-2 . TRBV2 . CATKTAGELFF TGTGCCACCAAAACAGCCGGGGAGCTGTTTTTT
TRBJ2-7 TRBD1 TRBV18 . CASSPRDRGPYEQYF TGTGCCAGCTCACCACGGGACAGGGGGCCCTACGAGCAGTACTTC
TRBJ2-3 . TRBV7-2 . CASSPDSYRTDTQYF TGTGCCAGCAGCCCCGACAGCTACCGCACAGATACGCAGTATTTT
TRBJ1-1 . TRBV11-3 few CASSLGRGNTEAFF TGTGCCAGCAGCTTAGGTCGGGGGAACACTGAAGCTTTCTTT
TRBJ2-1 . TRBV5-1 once CASSPGTSYNEQFF TGCGCCAGCAGCCCCGGGACAAGCTACAATGAGCAGTTCTTC
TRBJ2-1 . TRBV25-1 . CASSERLTGFYNEQFF TGTGCCAGCAGTGAACGTCTGACAGGATTCTACAATGAGCAGTTCTTC
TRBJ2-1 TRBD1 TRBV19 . CASSIGQGAWEQFF TGTGCCAGTAGTATCGGACAGGGGGCATGGGAGCAGTTCTTC
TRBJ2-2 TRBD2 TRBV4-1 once CAIRLAVNTGELFF TGCGCCATCCGACTAGCGGTGAACACCGGGGAGCTGTTTTTT
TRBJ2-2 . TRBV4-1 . CASSHLGPSNTGELFF TGCGCCAGCAGCCACCTGGGCCCCTCGAACACCGGGGAGCTGTTTTTT